One and the same sample provided the 21 T cell receptor beta chains below, sequenced in a study of blood T cell repertoires in COVID-19 (dated by TCRdb to 2020 to 2022). The library was generated by the immunoSEQ multiplex PCR assay. Entries here come from immuneACCESS through TCRdb and include only in-frame sequences with V and J called. Some clones fail to appear in such tables; in the studies checked, an unresolved V gene covers under half of the shortfall, and the cause of the remainder is unknown. Across this sample there are hundreds of thousands of clones, with approximately 90% seen only once. The leading ten clones occupy around 2% of the sample. Material for sequencing was PBMCs or T cells enriched from blood (not recorded which). The receptors shown here come from a woman aged 55 to 70 in a cohort exposed to, infected with or recovered from COVID-19 (not recorded which).

The J gene is TRBJ1-2, the V gene TRBV20-1; 7 bases fit TRBD1. The germline V gene encodes CDR1 DFQATT and CDR2 SNEGSKA (reference sequence). The CDR3 length is 11 residues. This CDR3 is CTGSGGIGYTF. DNA for the CDR3: TGCACGGGCTCAGGGGGGATCGGCTACACCTTC.

The chain is built from TRBV4-1 and TRBJ1-5, with D maybe TRBD1 (6 bases). Germline CDR1 MGHRA, CDR2 YSYEKL. Trimming shortened V by 0 bases and J by 6 bases, and 15 bases separated the two germline ends. This CDR3 has 16 amino acids. The DNA for the CDR3 is TGCGCCAGCAGCCAAGACGGCAGGGGATATGGTCAGCCCCAGCATTTT. Translating gives CASSQDGRGYGQPQHF.

The genes are TRBV7-9 and TRBJ2-7; TRBD2 is a possible D gene (6 bases). The CDR3 covers 15 residues. Germline assignment: CDR1 SEHNR and CDR2 FQNEAQ (reference sequence). Trimming took off 1 base at V and 3 bases at J, with 13 bases between the two ends. The CDR3 region is CASSLGLADLYEQYF. CDR3 in DNA: TGTGCCAGCAGCTTAGGGTTAGCGGATCTCTACGAGCAGTACTTC.

The chain recombines TRBV6-5 with TRBJ2-1; 9 bases match TRBD1. Looked up from germline, CDR1 is MNHEY and CDR2 is SVGAGI. The CDR3 covers 15 residues. Losses at the gene ends were 6 bases for V and 7 bases for J; bases not matched to a gene: 10. The CDR3 DNA reads TGTGCCAGCAGCAACACCGGGACAGGGAAGAATGAGCAGTTCTTC. It is translated as CASSNTGTGKNEQFF.

The rearrangement joins TRBV12-3 or TRBV12-4 to TRBJ2-1; 7 nucleotides line up with TRBD2. J lost 2 bases, V lost 5 bases, and 0 bases had no gene match. The CDR3 spans 13 residues. CDR3 in DNA: TGTGCCAGCAGTAGCGGGGCCTACAATGAGCAGTTCTTC. Encoded protein: CASSSGAYNEQFF.

The chain has TRBV24-1 and TRBJ2-2; D perhaps matches TRBD2 (5 bases). The length of the CDR3 is 14 residues. The germline CDR1 and CDR2 sequences are KGHDR and SFDVKD. With 5 bases removed from V and 5 bases from J, the gap between germline ends came to 11 bases. The CDR3 nucleotides read TGTGCCACCAGTGCGGGGTCAGGAACCGGGGAGCTGTTTTTT. Residues: CATSAGSGTGELFF.

This clone was detected once. The CDR3 nucleotides read TGTGCCATCAGTGGGACAGGGTTGGAAAAACTGTTTTTT. Translating it yields CAISGTGLEKLFF. J is TRBJ1-4 and V is TRBV10-3, with 8 bases matching TRBD1. This CDR3 is 13 amino acids long. CDR1 and CDR2 (germline): ENHRY, SYGVKD. V was pared by 4 bases and J by 8 bases, with 3 bases of the junction left unmatched.

The rearrangement uses TRBV5-1 and TRBJ1-2, with a weak D call TRBD1 (6 bases). V was trimmed by 0 bases and J by 1 base, leaving 7 bases between them. Germline V CDR1 and CDR2: SGHRS, YFSETQ. The CDR3 has 14 amino acids. DNA for the CDR3: TGCGCCAGCAGCTTGGTACAGGGTAACTATGGCTACACCTTC. Protein: CASSLVQGNYGYTF.

This sequence joins TRBV5-3 and TRBJ1-5; TRBD1 matches at 7 bases. TRBV5-3 is assigned to the ORF class and has an uncertain function. Germline trimming cut 5 bases from V and 3 bases from J; bases unmatched to any gene: 8. The CDR3 sequence is 15 residues long. The DNA of the CDR3 is TGTGCCAGAAGAACAGGACAGGAAACCAATCAGCCCCAGCATTTT. Protein sequence: CARRTGQETNQPQHF.

This sequence joins TRBV29-1 and TRBJ1-2; weak D call: TRBD1 (5 bases). CDR1 SQVTM and CDR2 ANQGSEA come from the germline V gene. The length of the CDR3 is 15 residues. Trimming cost V 5 bases and J 4 bases, with 20 bases left between them. CDR3 residues: CSVHHQTGPIYGYTF. CDR3 in DNA: TGCAGCGTTCACCACCAAACAGGCCCGATCTATGGCTACACCTTC.

The chain joins TRBV6-1 to TRBJ2-7, with TRBD1 matching over 10 bases. The CDR3 spans 17 residues. With V trimmed by 4 bases and J by 3 bases, 12 bases remained unmatched. Germline CDR1 is MNHNS and CDR2 is SASEGT. CDR3 nucleotide sequence: TGTGCCAGCAGTGTTCACCCTTGGGACAGGGGAGGCTACGAGCAGTACTTC. Translated: CASSVHPWDRGGYEQYF.

The sample holds one count of this clone. The chain carries TRBV7-2 and TRBJ2-1, with D uncertain. Trimming stripped 3 bases from V and 4 bases from J, with 13 bases between. The CDR3 loop spans 15 amino acids. Germline CDR1 and CDR2: SGHTA and FQGNSA. Written as DNA, the CDR3 is TGTGCCAGCAGCTTTTTTGCAACCAGGTACAATGAGCAGTTCTTC. Protein product: CASSFFATRYNEQFF.

This chain joins TRBV24-1 and TRBJ2-5; 10 nucleotides align to TRBD1. After removal of 8 bases from V and 5 bases from J, the junction contained 7 bases not matched to a gene. The length of the CDR3 is 14 residues. CDR1 and CDR2 (germline): KGHDR, SFDVKD. The CDR3 is CATTGTGDGETQYF. Written as DNA, the CDR3 is TGTGCCACCACCGGGACAGGGGATGGGGAGACCCAGTACTTC.

The chain recombines TRBV5-1 with TRBJ2-7; 7 bases agree with TRBD1. This CDR3 is built from 16 residues. After removal of 0 bases from V and 1 base from J, the junction contained 7 bases not matched to a gene. CDR1 and CDR2 from the germline V gene are SGHRS and YFSETQ. The CDR3 nucleotides read TGCGCCAGCAGCTTGGCCGGACAGGTTCCATCCTACGAGCAGTACTTC. Amino acids: CASSLAGQVPSYEQYF.

The V and J genes are TRBV12-5 and TRBJ2-2, with 8 nucleotides matching TRBD1. Per germline, CDR1 LGHNT and CDR2 FRNRAP. This CDR3 is 17 amino acids long. J lost 0 bases, V lost 4 bases, and 7 bases had no gene match. CDR3 protein: CASGSIRQGTNTGELFF. The CDR3 nucleotides are TGTGCTAGTGGTTCAATTCGACAGGGGACGAACACCGGGGAGCTGTTTTTT.

The rearrangement uses TRBV19 and TRBJ2-7; perhaps TRBD2 as D (5 bases). Trimming shortened V by 7 bases and J by 1 base, and 14 bases separated the two germline ends. The germline V gene has CDR1 LNHDA and CDR2 SQIVND (reference sequence). The CDR3 is 14 amino acids. As DNA, the CDR3 is TGTGCCAGTAAGGAGGCTCTAAAGTCCTACGAGCAGTACTTC. The encoded protein is CASKEALKSYEQYF.

This chain uses TRBV18 with TRBJ2-2; perhaps TRBD1 as D (6 bases). CDR1 and CDR2 from the germline V gene are KGHSH and LQKENI. Trimming shortened V by 6 bases and J by 4 bases, and 18 bases separated the two germline ends. This CDR3 has 16 residues. CDR3 nucleotide sequence: TGTGCCAGCTCTCCCCTCGACAGGCAGCTCACCGGGGAGCTGTTTTTT. Protein sequence: CASSPLDRQLTGELFF.

The chain has TRBV5-4 and TRBJ1-2, with 9 bases lining up with TRBD1. The germline CDR1 and CDR2 sequences are SGHNT and YYREEE (reference sequence). The CDR3 totals 14 residues. J lost 8 bases, V lost 4 bases, and 9 bases had no gene match. DNA of the CDR3: TGTGCCAGCAGCCGTTCACAGGGGGCCGGGGGCTACACCTTC. This sequence encodes CASSRSQGAGGYTF. The full variable domain, its missing parts supplied by reference TRBV5-4 and TRBJ1-2, is ETGVTQSPTHLIKTRGQQVTLRCSSQSGHNTVSWYQQALGQGPQFIFQYYREEENGRGNFPPRFSGLQFPNYSSELNVNALELDDSALYLCASSRSQGAGGYTFGSGTRLTVV.

This sequence joins TRBV18 and TRBJ1-2, with D possibly being TRBD1 (5 bases). This CDR3 spans 15 amino acids. Germline V gene sequence: CDR1 KGHSH, CDR2 LQKENI. Trimming removed 4 bases at V and 7 bases at J, with 19 bases between. The CDR3 sequence: CASSLQGSALGGYTF. For the CDR3, the DNA is TGTGCCAGCTCACTGCAGGGCAGTGCCTTGGGTGGCTACACCTTC. Drawing the rest from reference TRBV18 and TRBJ1-2, the complete variable domain is NAGVMQNPRHLVRRRGQEARLRCSPMKGHSHVYWYRQLPEEGLKFMVYLQKENIIDESGMPKERFSAEFPKEGPSILRIQQVVRGDSAAYFCASSLQGSALGGYTFGSGTRLTVV.

The chain joins TRBV6-5 to TRBJ1-2, with D possibly being TRBD1 (5 bases). The CDR3 is 13 amino acids. Germline values: CDR1 MNHEY, CDR2 SVGAGI. Trimming removed 2 bases from V and 4 bases from J, with 8 bases in between. CDR3 amino acids: CASSYQGAYGYTF. The CDR3 DNA is TGTGCCAGCAGTTACCAAGGGGCCTATGGCTACACCTTC.

The J gene is TRBJ2-7, the V gene TRBV18; D not resolved. CDR3 length: 15 amino acids. V was cut by 2 bases and J by 0 bases, with 11 bases left in between. Germline V gene lookup returns CDR1 KGHSH and CDR2 LQKENI. This chain's CDR3 is CASSPSIDFSYEQYF. CDR3 coding DNA: TGTGCCAGCTCACCATCGATAGACTTCTCCTACGAGCAGTACTTC.